This T cell receptor beta chain comes out of a study of neurological immune-mediated disorders. In its sample, this clonotype was seen many times. Its antigen remains unidentified. V gave up 4 bases and J gave up 1 base; unmatched junction bases: 3. Germline lookup yields CDR1 ENHRY and CDR2 SYGVKD. The CDR3 extends over 14 amino acids. Among the participants, healthy controls were blood bank volunteers in Maryland, USA. Whole-study results and caveats: HTLV-1-associated myelopathy had the most TCR clonal expansion, and multiple sclerosis had the least, less than healthy controls. None of the CDR3 amino acid sequences of expanded clones were shared across subjects, and this suggested private repertoires in all groups.

cDNA synthesis was performed by 5'RACE with 10-nucleotide random UMIs. Via MiXCR, TCRdb re-called the 5' RACE reads, giving one row per CDR3 protein. The sample shows 74,000 or so distinct CDR3 sequences, under 10% of them seen only once. This sequence joins TRBV10-3 and TRBJ1-1; 7 bases line up with TRBD1. The sequence was collected from a man aged 50-60 years in good health. The sample was PBMCs. The CDR3 spells CAISVGDRNTEAFF. CDR3 nucleotide sequence: TGTGCCATCAGTGTAGGGGACAGGAACACTGAAGCTTTCTTT.